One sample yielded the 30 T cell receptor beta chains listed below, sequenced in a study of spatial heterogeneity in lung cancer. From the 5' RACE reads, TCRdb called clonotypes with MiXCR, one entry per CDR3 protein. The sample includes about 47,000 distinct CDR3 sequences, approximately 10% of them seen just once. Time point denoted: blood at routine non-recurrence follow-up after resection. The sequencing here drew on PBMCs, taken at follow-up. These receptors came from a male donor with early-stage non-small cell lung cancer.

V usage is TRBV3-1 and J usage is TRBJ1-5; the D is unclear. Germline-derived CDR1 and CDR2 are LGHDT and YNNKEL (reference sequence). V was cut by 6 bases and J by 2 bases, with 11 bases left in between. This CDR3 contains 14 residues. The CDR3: CASSYKAGNQPQHF. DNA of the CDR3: TGTGCCAGCAGTTACAAGGCTGGCAATCAGCCCCAGCATTTT.

CDR3 in amino acids: CASSSGNGETQYF. In nucleotides, the CDR3 is TGTGCCAGCAGCTCGGGTAACGGTGAGACCCAGTACTTC. This rearrangement joins TRBV7-3 to TRBJ2-5; D uncertain. The CDR3 consists of 13 residues. V was shortened by 4 bases and J by 5 bases, with 11 bases between the two germline ends. Germline CDR1 is SGHTA and CDR2 is FQGTGA.

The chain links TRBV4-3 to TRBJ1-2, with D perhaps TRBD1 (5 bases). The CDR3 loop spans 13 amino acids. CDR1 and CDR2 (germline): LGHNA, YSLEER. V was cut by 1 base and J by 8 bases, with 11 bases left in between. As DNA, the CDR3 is TGCGCCAGCAGCCAAGTAGTCGGGACGGGCTACACCTTC. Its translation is CASSQVVGTGYTF.

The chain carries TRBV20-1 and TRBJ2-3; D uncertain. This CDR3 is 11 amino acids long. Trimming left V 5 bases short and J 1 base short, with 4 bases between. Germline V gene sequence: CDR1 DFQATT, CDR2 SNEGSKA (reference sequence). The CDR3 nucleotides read TGCAGTGCTTCGGGCACAGATACGCAGTATTTT. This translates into CSASGTDTQYF.

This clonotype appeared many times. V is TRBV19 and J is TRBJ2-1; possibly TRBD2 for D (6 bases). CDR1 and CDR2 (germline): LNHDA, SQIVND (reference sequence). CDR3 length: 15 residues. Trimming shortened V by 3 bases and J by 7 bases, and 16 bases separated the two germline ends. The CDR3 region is CASSIQASAKNEQFF. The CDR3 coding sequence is TGTGCCAGTAGTATCCAGGCTAGCGCAAAAAATGAGCAGTTCTTC.

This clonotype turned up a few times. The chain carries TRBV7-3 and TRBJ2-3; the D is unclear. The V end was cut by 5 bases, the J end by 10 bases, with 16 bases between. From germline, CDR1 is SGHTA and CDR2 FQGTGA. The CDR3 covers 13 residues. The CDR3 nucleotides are TGTGCCAGCAGCGAGGACGACCTTGGGGCGCAGTATTTT. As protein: CASSEDDLGAQYF.

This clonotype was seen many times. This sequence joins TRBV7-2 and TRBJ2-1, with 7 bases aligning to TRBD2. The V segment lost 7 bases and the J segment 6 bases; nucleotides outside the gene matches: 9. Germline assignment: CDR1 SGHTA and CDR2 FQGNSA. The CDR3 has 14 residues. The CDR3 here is CASTPPKRGNEQFF. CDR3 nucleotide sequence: TGTGCCAGCACCCCACCCAAGCGGGGCAATGAGCAGTTCTTC.

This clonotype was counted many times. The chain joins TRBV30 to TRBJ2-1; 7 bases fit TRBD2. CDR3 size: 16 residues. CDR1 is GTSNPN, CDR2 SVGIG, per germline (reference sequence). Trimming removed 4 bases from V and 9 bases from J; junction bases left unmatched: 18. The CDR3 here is CAWNKGLAVLRGEQFF. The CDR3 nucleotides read TGTGCCTGGAACAAAGGGCTAGCGGTTTTGAGGGGTGAGCAGTTCTTC.

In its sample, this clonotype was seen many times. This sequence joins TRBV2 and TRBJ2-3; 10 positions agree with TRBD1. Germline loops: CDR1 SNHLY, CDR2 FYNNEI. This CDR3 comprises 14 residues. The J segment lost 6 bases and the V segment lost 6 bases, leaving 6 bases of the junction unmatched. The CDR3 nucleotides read TGTGCCAGCAGCGCGACAGGGGGCGCGGATACGCAGTATTTT. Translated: CASSATGGADTQYF.

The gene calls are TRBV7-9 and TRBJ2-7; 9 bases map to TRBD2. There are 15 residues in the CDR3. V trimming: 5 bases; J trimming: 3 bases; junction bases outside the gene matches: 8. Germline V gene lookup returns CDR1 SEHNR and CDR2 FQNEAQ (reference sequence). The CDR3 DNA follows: TGTGCCAGCAGCCGATTAGCGGGAGACCACTACGAGCAGTACTTC. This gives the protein CASSRLAGDHYEQYF.

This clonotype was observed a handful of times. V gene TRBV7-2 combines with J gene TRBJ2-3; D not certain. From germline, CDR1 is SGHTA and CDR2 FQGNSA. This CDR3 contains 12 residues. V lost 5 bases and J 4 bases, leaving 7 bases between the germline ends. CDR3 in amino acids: CASSRASDTQYF. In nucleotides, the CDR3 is TGTGCCAGCAGCCGGGCGTCAGATACGCAGTATTTT.

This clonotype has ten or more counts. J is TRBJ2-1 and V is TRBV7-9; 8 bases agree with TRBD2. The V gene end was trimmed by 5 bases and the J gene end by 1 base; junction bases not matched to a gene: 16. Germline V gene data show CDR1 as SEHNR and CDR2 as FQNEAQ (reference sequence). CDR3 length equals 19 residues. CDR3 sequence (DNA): TGTGCCAGCAGCGACAGCCGGGTACGGGAGGGCCTATCCTACAATGAGCAGTTCTTC. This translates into CASSDSRVREGLSYNEQFF. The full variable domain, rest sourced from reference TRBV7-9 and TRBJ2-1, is DTGVSQNPRHKITKRGQNVTFRCDPISEHNRLYWYRQTLGQGPEFLTYFQNEAQLEKSRLLSDRFSAERPKGSFSTLEIQRTEQGDSAMYLCASSDSRVREGLSYNEQFFGPGTRLTVL.

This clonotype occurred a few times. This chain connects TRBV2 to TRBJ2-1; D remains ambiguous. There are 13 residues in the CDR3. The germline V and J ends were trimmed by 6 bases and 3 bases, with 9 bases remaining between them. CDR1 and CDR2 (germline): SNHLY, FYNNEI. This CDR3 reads CASRSDNYNEQFF. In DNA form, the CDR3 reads TGTGCCAGCAGGTCCGACAACTACAATGAGCAGTTCTTC.

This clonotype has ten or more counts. Written as DNA, the CDR3 is TGTGCCAGTAGTCCCTGGACTAGCGGGAGGGCCTATGACGAGCAGTACTTC. Protein product: CASSPWTSGRAYDEQYF. The genes are TRBV19 and TRBJ2-7, with TRBD2 identical over 15 bases. Germline V lookup: CDR1 LNHDA, CDR2 SQIVND (reference sequence). Losses at the gene ends were 5 bases for V and 5 bases for J; bases not matched to a gene: 10. CDR3 size: 17 residues.

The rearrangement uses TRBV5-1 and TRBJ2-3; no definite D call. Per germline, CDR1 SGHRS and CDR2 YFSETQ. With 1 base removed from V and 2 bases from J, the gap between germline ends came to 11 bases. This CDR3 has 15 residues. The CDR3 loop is CASSLLVTFTDTQYF. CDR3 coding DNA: TGCGCCAGCAGCTTGCTAGTGACATTCACAGATACGCAGTATTTT.

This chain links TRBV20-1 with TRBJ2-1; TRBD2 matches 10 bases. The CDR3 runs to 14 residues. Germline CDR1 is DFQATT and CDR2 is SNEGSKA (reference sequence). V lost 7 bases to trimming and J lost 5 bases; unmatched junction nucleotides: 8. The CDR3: CSVRSGRADNEQFF. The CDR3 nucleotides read TGCAGTGTTCGGAGCGGGAGGGCCGACAATGAGCAGTTCTTC.

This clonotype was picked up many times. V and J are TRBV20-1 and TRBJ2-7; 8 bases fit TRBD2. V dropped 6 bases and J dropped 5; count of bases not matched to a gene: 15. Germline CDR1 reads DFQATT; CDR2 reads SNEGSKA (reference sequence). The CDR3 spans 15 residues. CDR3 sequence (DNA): TGCAGTGCCAAGGGGGGTACTAGCGGTTTCCACGAGCAGTACTTC. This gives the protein CSAKGGTSGFHEQYF.

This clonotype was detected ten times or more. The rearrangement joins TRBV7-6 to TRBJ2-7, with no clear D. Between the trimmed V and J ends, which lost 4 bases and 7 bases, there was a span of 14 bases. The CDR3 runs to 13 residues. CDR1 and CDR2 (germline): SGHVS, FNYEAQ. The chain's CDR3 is CASSSRPIQEQYF. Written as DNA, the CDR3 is TGTGCCAGCAGCTCGCGGCCCATACAGGAGCAGTACTTC.

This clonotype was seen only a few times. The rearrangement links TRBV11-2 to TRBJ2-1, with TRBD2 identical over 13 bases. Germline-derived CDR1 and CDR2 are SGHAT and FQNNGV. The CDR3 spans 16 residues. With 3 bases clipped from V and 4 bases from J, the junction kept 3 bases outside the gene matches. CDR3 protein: CASSFRTSGRYNEQFF. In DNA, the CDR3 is TGTGCCAGCAGCTTTCGGACTAGCGGGAGATACAATGAGCAGTTCTTC.

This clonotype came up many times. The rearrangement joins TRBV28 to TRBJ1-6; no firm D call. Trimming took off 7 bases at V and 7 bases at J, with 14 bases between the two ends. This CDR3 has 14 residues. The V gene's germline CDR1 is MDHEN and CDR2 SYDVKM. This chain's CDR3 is CASTSSPANSPLHF. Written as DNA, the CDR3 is TGTGCCAGCACCTCCAGCCCCGCGAATTCACCCCTCCACTTT.

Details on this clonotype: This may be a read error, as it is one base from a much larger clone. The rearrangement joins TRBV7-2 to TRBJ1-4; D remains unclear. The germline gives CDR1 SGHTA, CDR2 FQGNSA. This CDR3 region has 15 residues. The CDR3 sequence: CASSLAARTNEKLLF. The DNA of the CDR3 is TGTGCCAGCAGCTTAGCGGCACGGACTAATGAAAAACTGCTTTTT.

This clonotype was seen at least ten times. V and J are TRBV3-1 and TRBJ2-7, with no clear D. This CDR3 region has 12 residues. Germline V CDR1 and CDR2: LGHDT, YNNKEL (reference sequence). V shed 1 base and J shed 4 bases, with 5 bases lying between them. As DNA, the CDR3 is TGTGCCAGCAGCCAAGCTGGGTACGAGCAGTACTTC. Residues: CASSQAGYEQYF.

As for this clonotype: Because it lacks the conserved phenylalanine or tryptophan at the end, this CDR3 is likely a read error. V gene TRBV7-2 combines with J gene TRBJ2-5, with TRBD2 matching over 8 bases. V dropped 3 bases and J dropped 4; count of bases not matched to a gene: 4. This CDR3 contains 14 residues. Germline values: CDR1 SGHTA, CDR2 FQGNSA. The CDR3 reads CASSLGGGIETQYL. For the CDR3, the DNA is TGTGCCAGCAGCTTGGGCGGGGGGATAGAGACCCAGTACCTC.

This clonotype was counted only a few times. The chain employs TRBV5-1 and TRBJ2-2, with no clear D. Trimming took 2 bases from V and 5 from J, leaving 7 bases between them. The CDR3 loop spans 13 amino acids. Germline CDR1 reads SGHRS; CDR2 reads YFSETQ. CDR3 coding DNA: TGCGCCAGCAGCTTATCGGAGACCGGGGAGCTGTTTTTT. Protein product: CASSLSETGELFF. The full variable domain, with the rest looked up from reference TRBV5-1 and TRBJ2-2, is KAGVTQTPRYLIKTRGQQVTLSCSPISGHRSVSWYQQTPGQGLQFLFEYFSETQRNKGNFPGRFSGRQFSNSRSEMNVSTLELGDSALYLCASSLSETGELFFGEGSRLTVL.

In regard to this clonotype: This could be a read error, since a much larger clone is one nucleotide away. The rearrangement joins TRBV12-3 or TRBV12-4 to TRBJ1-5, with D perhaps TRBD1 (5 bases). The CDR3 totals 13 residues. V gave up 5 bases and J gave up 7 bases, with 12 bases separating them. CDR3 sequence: CASSGAEVQPQHF. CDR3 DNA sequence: TGTGCCAGCAGTGGGGCGGAGGTACAGCCCCAGCATTTT.

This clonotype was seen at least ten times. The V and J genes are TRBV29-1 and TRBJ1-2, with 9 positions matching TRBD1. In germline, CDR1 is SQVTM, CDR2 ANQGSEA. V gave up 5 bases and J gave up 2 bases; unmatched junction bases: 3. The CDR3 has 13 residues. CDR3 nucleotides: TGCAGCGTTCCACAGGGGGCCAACTATGGCTACACCTTC. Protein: CSVPQGANYGYTF.

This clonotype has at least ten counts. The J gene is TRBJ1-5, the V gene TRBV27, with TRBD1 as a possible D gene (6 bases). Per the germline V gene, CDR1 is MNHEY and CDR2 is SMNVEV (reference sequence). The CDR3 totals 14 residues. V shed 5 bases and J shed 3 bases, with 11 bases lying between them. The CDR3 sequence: CASSGQGFNQPQHF. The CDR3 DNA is TGTGCCAGCAGTGGTCAGGGGTTCAATCAGCCCCAGCATTTT.

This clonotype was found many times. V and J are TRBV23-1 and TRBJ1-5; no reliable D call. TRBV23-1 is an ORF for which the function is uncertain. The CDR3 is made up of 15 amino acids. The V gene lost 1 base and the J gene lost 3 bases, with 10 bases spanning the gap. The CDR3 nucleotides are TGCGCCAGCAGTCAATTTGGAGTCGTCAATCAGCCCCAGCATTTT. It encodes CASSQFGVVNQPQHF.

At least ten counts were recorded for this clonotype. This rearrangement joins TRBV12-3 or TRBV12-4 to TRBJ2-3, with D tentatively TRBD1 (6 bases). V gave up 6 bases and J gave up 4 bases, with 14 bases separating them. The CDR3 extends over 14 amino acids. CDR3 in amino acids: CASRTTGLADTQYF. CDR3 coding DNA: TGTGCCAGCAGGACCACAGGGCTCGCAGATACGCAGTATTTT.

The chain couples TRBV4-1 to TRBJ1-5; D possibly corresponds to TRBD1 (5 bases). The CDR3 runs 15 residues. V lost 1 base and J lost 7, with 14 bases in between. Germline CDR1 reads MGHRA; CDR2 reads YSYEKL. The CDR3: CASSQGQGANQPQHF. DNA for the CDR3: TGCGCCAGCAGCCAAGGTCAGGGAGCCAACCAGCCCCAGCATTTT.